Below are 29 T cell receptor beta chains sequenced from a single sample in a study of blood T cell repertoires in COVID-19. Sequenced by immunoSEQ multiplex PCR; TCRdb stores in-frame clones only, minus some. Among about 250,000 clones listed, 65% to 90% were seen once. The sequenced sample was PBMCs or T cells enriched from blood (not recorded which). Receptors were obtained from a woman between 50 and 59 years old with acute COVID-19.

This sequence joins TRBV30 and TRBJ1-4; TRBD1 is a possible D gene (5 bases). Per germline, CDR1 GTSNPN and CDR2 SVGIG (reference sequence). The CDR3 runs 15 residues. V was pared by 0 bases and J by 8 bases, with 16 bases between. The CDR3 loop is CAWSVGVAVEEKLFF. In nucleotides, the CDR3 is TGTGCCTGGAGTGTAGGGGTGGCAGTAGAGGAAAAACTGTTTTTT.

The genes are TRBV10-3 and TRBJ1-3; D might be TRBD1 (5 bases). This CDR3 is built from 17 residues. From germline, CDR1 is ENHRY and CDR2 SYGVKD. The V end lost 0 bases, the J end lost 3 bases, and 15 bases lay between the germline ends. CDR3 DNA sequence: TGTGCCATCAGTGAGTCCAACTCAGGGTTATATGGAAACACCATATATTTT. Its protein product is CAISESNSGLYGNTIYF.

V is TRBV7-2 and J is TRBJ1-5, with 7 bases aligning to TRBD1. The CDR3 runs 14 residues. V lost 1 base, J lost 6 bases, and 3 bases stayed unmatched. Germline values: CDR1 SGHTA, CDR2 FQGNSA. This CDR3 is CASSLGDRAQPQHF. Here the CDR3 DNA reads TGTGCCAGCAGCTTAGGAGACAGGGCTCAGCCCCAGCATTTT. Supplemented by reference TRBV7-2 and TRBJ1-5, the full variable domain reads GAGVSQSPSNKVTEKGKDVELRCDPISGHTALYWYRQSLGQGLEFLIYFQGNSAPDKSGLPSDRFSAERTGGSVSTLTIQRTQQEDSAVYLCASSLGDRAQPQHFGDGTRLSIL.

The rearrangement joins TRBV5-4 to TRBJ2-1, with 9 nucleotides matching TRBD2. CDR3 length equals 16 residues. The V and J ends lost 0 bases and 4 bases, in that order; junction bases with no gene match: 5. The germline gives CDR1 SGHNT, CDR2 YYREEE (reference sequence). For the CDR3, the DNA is TGTGCCAGCAGCTTGGTCTCGCGGGGGGGATACAATGAGCAGTTCTTC. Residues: CASSLVSRGGYNEQFF.

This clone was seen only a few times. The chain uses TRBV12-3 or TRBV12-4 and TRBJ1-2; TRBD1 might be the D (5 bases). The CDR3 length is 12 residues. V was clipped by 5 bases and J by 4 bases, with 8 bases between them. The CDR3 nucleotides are TGTGCCAGCAGTAGCGACAGCTATGGCTACACCTTC. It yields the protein CASSSDSYGYTF.

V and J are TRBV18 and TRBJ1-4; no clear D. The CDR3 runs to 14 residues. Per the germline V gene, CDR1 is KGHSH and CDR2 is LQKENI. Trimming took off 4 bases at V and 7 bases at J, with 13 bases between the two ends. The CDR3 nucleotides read TGTGCCAGCTCACGGGGTCGGGAAACTGAAAAACTGTTTTTT. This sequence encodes CASSRGRETEKLFF.

CDR3 in DNA: TGTGCCAGCAGCCAAGCCCTGGACAGGGAGTCCCAGGGCTACACCTTC. Its translation is CASSQALDRESQGYTF. The gene calls are TRBV3-1 (or the pseudogene TRBV3-2) and TRBJ1-2, with 8 bases fitting TRBD1. J lost 8 bases, V lost 1 base, and 12 bases had no gene match. The length of the CDR3 is 16 residues. CDR1 is LGHDT, CDR2 YNNKEL, per germline (reference sequence).

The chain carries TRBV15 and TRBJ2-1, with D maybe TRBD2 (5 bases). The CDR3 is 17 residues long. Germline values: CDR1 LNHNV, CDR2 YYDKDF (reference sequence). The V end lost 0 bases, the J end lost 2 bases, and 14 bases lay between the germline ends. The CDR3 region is CATSREGRHSAYNEQFF. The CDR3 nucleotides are TGTGCCACCAGCAGAGAAGGGAGACATAGTGCCTACAATGAGCAGTTCTTC.

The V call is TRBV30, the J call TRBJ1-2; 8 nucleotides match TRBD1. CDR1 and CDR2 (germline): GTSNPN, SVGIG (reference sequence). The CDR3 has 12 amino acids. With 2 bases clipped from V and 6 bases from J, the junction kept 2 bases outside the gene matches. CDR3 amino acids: CAWSTGGNGYTF. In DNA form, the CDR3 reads TGTGCCTGGAGTACAGGGGGAAATGGCTACACCTTC.

The CDR3 nucleotides read TGTGCCAGCAGTAAGGACACCCTCCACTATGGCTACACCTTC. Its translation is CASSKDTLHYGYTF. V gene TRBV6-6 combines with J gene TRBJ1-2; weak D call: TRBD1 (5 bases). The CDR3 runs 14 residues. The germline V gene has CDR1 MNHNY and CDR2 SVGAGI (reference sequence). V shed 5 bases and J shed 3 bases, with 13 bases lying between them.

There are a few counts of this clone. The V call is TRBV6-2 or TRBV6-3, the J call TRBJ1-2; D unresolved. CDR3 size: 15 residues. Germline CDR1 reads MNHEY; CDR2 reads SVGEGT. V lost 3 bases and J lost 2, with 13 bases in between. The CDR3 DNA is TGTGCCAGCAGTTATAGGAGTTCTTTAAACTATGGCTACACCTTC. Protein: CASSYRSSLNYGYTF.

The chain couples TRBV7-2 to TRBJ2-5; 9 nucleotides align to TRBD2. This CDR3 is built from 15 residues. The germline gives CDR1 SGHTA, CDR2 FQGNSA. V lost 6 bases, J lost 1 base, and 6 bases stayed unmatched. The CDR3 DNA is TGTGCCAGCAGTCCTACAGCGGGGGGCCAAGAGACCCAGTACTTC. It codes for CASSPTAGGQETQYF.

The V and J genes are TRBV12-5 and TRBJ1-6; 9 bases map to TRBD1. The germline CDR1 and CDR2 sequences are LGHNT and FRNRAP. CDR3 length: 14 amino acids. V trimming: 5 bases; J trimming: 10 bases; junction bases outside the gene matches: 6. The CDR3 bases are TGTGCTAGTGGTGGGGGACAGGGTGTATCACCCCTCCACTTT. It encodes CASGGGQGVSPLHF.

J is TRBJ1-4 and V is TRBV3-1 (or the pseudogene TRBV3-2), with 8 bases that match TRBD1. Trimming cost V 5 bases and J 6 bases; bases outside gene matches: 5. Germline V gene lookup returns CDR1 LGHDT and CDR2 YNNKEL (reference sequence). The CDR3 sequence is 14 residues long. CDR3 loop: CASSFGQGHEKLFF. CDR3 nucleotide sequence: TGTGCCAGCAGCTTTGGACAGGGACATGAAAAACTGTTTTTT.

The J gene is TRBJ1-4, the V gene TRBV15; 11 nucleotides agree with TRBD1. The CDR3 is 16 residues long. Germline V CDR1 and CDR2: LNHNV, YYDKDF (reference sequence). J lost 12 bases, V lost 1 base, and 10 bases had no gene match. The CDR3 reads CATSRVTGTGGRELFF. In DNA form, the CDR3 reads TGTGCCACCAGCAGAGTAACCGGGACAGGGGGGAGAGAACTGTTTTTT.

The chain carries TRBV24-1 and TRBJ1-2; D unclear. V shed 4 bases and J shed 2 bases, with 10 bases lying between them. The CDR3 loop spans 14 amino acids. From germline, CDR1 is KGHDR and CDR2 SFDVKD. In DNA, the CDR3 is TGTGCCACCAGTGACATACACAAAAACTATGGCTACACCTTC. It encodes CATSDIHKNYGYTF.

The CDR3 nucleotides are TGTGCCACTTCCAGGTGGCTCAAAGAGACCCAGTACTTC. Translated: CATSRWLKETQYF. V gene TRBV5-4 combines with J gene TRBJ2-5; no clear D. The CDR3 has 13 amino acids. Trimming shortened V by 9 bases and J by 3 bases, and 15 bases separated the two germline ends. Germline-derived CDR1 and CDR2 are SGHNT and YYREEE (reference sequence). Together with reference TRBV5-4 and TRBJ2-5, the CDR3 gives the full variable domain: ETGVTQSPTHLIKTRGQQVTLRCSSQSGHNTVSWYQQALGQGPQFIFQYYREEENGRGNFPPRFSGLQFPNYSSELNVNALELDDSALYLCATSRWLKETQYFGPGTRLLVL.

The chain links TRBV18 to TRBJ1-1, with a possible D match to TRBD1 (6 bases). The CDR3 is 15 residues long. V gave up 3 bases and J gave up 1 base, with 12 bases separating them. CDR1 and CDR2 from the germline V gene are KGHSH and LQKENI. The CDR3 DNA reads TGTGCCAGCTCACCCTGGGACACTCCGAACACTGAAGCTTTCTTT. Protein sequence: CASSPWDTPNTEAFF.

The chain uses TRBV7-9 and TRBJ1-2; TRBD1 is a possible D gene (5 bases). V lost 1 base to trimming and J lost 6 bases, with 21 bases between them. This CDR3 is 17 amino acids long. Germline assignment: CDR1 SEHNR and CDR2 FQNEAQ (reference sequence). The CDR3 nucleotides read TGTGCCAGCAGCTTAGGGGGGGTTCTCGGGCCAAAGGATGGCTACACCTTC. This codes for CASSLGGVLGPKDGYTF.

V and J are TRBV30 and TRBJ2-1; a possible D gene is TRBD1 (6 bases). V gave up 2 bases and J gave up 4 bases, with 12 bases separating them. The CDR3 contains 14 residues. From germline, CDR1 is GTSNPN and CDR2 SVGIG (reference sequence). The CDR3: CAWSSGQNYNEQFF. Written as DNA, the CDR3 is TGTGCCTGGAGTTCAGGACAGAATTACAATGAGCAGTTCTTC.

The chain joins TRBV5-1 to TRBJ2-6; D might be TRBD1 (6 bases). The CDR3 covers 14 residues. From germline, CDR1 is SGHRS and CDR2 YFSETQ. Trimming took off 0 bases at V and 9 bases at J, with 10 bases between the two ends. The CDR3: CASSLGGGVNVLTF. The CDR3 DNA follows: TGCGCCAGCAGCTTGGGAGGGGGTGTCAACGTCCTGACTTTC.

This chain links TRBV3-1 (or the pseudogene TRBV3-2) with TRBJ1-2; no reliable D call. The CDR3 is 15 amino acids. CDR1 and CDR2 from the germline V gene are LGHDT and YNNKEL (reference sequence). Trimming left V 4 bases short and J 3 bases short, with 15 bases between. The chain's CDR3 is CASSPSPGIDYGYTF. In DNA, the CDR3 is TGTGCCAGCAGCCCCTCGCCGGGGATTGACTATGGCTACACCTTC.

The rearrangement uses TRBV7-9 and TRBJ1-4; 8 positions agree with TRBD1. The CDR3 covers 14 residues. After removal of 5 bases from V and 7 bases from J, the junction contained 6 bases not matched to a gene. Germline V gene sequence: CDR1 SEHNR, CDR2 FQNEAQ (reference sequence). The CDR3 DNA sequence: TGTGCCAGCAGCCCGCCAGGGGGCGTTGAAAAACTGTTTTTT. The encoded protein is CASSPPGGVEKLFF.

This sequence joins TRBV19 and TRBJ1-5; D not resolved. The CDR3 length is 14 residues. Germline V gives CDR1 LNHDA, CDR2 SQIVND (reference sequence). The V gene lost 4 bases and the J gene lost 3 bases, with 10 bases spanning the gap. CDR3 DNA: TGTGCCAGTAGTAGTCGGGGATACAATCAGCCCCAGCATTTT. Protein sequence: CASSSRGYNQPQHF.

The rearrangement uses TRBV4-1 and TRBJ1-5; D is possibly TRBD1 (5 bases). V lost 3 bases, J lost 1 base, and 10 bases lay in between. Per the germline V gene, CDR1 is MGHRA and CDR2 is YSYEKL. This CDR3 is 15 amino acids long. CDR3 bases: TGCGCCAGCAGCCAGCAGGGTATGAGCAATCAGCCCCAGCATTTT. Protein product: CASSQQGMSNQPQHF.

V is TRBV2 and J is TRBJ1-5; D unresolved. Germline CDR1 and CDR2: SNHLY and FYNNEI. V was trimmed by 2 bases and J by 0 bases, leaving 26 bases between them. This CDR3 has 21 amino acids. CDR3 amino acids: CASSERYPTSILTNSNQPQHF. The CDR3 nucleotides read TGTGCCAGCAGTGAACGGTATCCCACCTCCATTCTAACTAATAGCAATCAGCCCCAGCATTTT. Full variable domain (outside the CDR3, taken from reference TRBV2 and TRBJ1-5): EPEVTQTPSHQVTQMGQEVILRCVPISNHLYFYWYRQILGQKVEFLVSFYNNEISEKSEIFDDQFSVERPDGSNFTLKIRSTKLEDSAMYFCASSERYPTSILTNSNQPQHFGDGTRLSIL.

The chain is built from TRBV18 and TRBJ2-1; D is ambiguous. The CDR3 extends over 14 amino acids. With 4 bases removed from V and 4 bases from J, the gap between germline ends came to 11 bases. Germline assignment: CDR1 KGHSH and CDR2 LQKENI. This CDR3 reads CASSQQTTYNEQFF. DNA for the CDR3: TGTGCCAGCTCACAGCAGACAACGTACAATGAGCAGTTCTTC.

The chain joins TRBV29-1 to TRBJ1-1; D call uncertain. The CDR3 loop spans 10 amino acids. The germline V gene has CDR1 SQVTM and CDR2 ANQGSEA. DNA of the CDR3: TGCAGGGGAGGGAACACTGAAGCTTTCTTT. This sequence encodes CRGGNTEAFF.

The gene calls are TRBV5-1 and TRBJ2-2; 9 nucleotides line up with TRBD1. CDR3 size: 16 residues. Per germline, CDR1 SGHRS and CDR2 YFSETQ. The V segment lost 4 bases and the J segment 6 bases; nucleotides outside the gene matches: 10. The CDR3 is CASSLTTGGEAGELFF. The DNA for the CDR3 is TGCGCCAGCAGCCTAACCACAGGGGGCGAAGCCGGGGAGCTGTTTTTT.